This T cell receptor (beta chain) is from a study of cytomegalovirus exposure and HLA in healthy donors. The PCR had 60 Vbeta and 13 Jbeta primers. Some clones are missing from TCRdb's copy, which holds only in-frame ones; the method was immunoSEQ multiplex PCR. The repertoire holds fewer than 200,000 clones, with 60% to 80% as singletons. The V gene's germline CDR1 is MNHEY and CDR2 SVGAGI. The CDR3 runs to 14 residues. The chain couples TRBV6-5 to TRBJ2-5, with TRBD1 matching over 7 bases. TRBJ2-7 explains the end of the DNA better; the J call may be wrong. The sample taken for sequencing was PBMCs. The clonotype comes from a man younger than 35 in good health and CMV-seropositive. CDR3 in DNA: TGTGCCAGCAGTTACTCATCCAACAGGGGCGAGCAGTACTTC. Translated, it gives CASSYSSNRGEQYF.